The T cell receptor (beta chain) described here comes from a study of cytomegalovirus exposure and HLA in healthy donors. There are 15 residues in the CDR3. Germline lookup yields CDR1 LGHNA and CDR2 YNFKEQ. The V and J ends lost 0 bases and 7 bases, in that order; junction bases with no gene match: 4. Whole-study results and caveats: 150 to 200 TCR beta chains were listed as cytomegalovirus-associated. Indistinguishability led to the exclusion of some V segments, TRBV6-2 and TRBV6-3 included. Whilst most TCR sequences proved rare, a subset of public TCRs occurred across many donors.

Vbeta (60) and Jbeta (13) primers were used in the PCR. Some clones are missing from TCRdb's copy, which holds only in-frame ones; the method was immunoSEQ multiplex PCR. Among some 100,000 clones listed, over 65% were seen once. On this clone: Its specificity is not known.

Sequences were obtained from PBMCs. The origin of this receptor is a woman aged 18-29 years in good health and CMV-seropositive. This rearrangement joins TRBV4-2 to TRBJ2-7; TRBD2 aligns across 12 bases. The CDR3 nucleotides read TGTGCCAGCAGCCAAGATTATGGACTAGCGGGGGAGCAGTACTTC. It yields the protein CASSQDYGLAGEQYF.